These T cell receptor beta chains were read from a single sample in a study of blood T cell repertoires in COVID-19. This table comes from immunoSEQ multiplex PCR, and its TCRdb copy is limited to in-frame clones, with some not included. The sample consists of 80,000 to 90,000 clones, more than 75% of them appearing once. Material: peripheral blood. The origin of the receptors is an older woman with acute or convalescent COVID-19. CDR3s leave out the opening cysteine and the closing phenylalanine or tryptophan. Fields, in order: CDR3 protein, CDR3 length, V gene.

ASSLTGSFNSPLH | 13 | TRBV28
ASSHDREGGYT | 11 | TRBV5-4
ASSKDDGPLVEGNEQF | 16 | TRBV21-1
ASSLMTSGSQPNEQF | 15 | TRBV28
ASSPNQDTFYGYT | 13 | TRBV6-5
ASSQDRDLNIQY | 12 | TRBV4-2
ASSALAGAGDTQY | 13 | TRBV4-3
ASSYTAGGTEAF | 12 | TRBV6-5
ASSSGTGELF | 10 | TRBV27
ASSYSLGKGF | 10 | TRBV6-6
ASSPSRNSNEQF | 12 | TRBV7-2
ASSYSGTGNSPLH | 13 | TRBV6-6
ACIRTEDSGNTIY | 13 | TRBV6-5
ASSVAAGGLTGNTIY | 15 | TRBV9
ASSATGQGFTEAF | 13 | TRBV9
ASSKGVVGASTDTQY | 15 | TRBV21-1
ASSQQQGSAGELF | 13 | TRBV3-1/TRBV3-2
ASSSSGRAPTDTQY | 14 | TRBV6-5
SVGTGLTTNEKLF | 13 | TRBV29-1
ASSLAGGGVETQY | 13 | TRBV9
ASSPTDRGYGYT | 12 | TRBV27
ASSLTPELRYGTQY | 14 | TRBV5-1
ASSGRQGRGYT | 11 | TRBV11-2
ASSSRDIRSYNEQF | 14 | TRBV28
ASSFRASGTYNEQF | 14 | TRBV6-5
ASRGDPGQSTDTQY | 14 | TRBV27
ASSLIITEAF | 10 | TRBV12-3/TRBV12-4
AISDLEALNTGELF | 14 | TRBV10-3
ASSTNSGSSYNEQF | 14 | TRBV5-4
SVVQGTDTQY | 10 | TRBV29-1
ASSPSAGLAGGKETQY | 16 | TRBV18
ASSGTSGNRLQETQY | 15 | TRBV10-2
ASSQDRVAEAF | 11 | TRBV11-3
ASRPGGSSTDTQY | 13 | TRBV3-1/TRBV3-2
ASSFLQGGDGELF | 13 | TRBV6-5
ASSQTGAGNTEAF | 13 | TRBV4-1
ASSPLSSGRYTEAF | 14 | TRBV27
ASSLANYGAYGYT | 13 | TRBV7-2
ASSLRGPPGDEQF | 13 | TRBV28
ASSQASVRETQY | 12 | TRBV3-1/TRBV3-2
ASSERDRAPVRDTEAF | 16 | TRBV10-1
ASSLRVPLSGTGIPQPQH | 18 | TRBV7-8
ASSRVPGQETGANVLT | 16 | TRBV4-1
ASSFSGTSGGEY | 12 | TRBV5-1
ASSTPGQHPLEAF | 13 | TRBV27
ASSRRRQDTEAF | 12 | TRBV3-1/TRBV3-2
ASSLGTGTHTGELF | 14 | TRBV5-1
ASSGGGQGFNEQF | 13 | TRBV5-4
ASSDPWDSYRGNQPQH | 16 | TRBV6-1
ASSPSLQETQY | 11 | TRBV18
ASSFGGRPDSGNTIY | 15 | TRBV5-1